Listed below are T cell receptor beta chains from one sample, sequenced in a study of T-cell reconstitution after alpha-beta-depleted transplantation in children. TCRdb used MiXCR to reprocess the PCR reads, holding one entry per CDR3 protein. In the table there are under 300,000 distinct CDR3 sequences, around a tenth of which are singletons. The sample was peripheral blood, taken 180 days after TCRalphabeta/CD19-depleted stem cell transplant. Receptors were obtained from a male patient between 2 and 15 years old who had a stem cell transplant for chronic granulomatous disease, so the T cells may come from the graft donor. Both conserved end residues are part of each CDR3. The D gene is left open where the match is weak. The size field reads how often the clone was seen (once, few, many) or a class if it is expanded.

>TRBD2|17|many|TRBV11-3|TRBJ2-2
CASSLGTGTSGTGELFF
TGTGCCAGCAGCTTGGGGACCGGGACTAGCGGGACCGGGGAGCTGTTTTTT
>.|15|many|TRBV19|TRBJ2-4
CASSIVSGNGNIQYF
TGTGCCAGTAGTATAGTCTCGGGGAATGGGAACATTCAGTACTTC
>TRBD2|15|many|TRBV2|TRBJ2-1
CAIVAGISSYNEQFF
TGTGCCATCGTAGCGGGGATAAGCTCCTACAATGAGCAGTTCTTC
>.|15|many|TRBV7-2|TRBJ2-4
CASSLAGLAKNIQYF
TGTGCCAGCAGCTTAGCTGGGCTAGCCAAAAACATTCAGTACTTC
>.|13|many|TRBV7-6|TRBJ1-1
CASSQKRNTEAFF
TGTGCCAGCAGCCAAAAACGAAACACTGAAGCTTTCTTT
>.|18|many|TRBV4-2|TRBJ2-7
CASSQDGGRGVPIYEQYF
TGTGCCAGCAGCCAAGATGGGGGGAGAGGGGTACCAATCTACGAGCAGTACTTC
>TRBD2|15|many|TRBV5-5|TRBJ2-5
CASSSLAGALETQYF
TGTGCCAGCAGCTCACTAGCGGGGGCTTTAGAGACCCAGTACTTC
>TRBD1|15|many|TRBV12-3/TRBV12-4|TRBJ1-4
CASRSGQVDNEKLFF
TGTGCCAGCAGATCGGGACAGGTAGATAATGAAAAACTGTTTTTT
>.|15|many|TRBV28|TRBJ2-4
CASSTSRATRNIQYF
TGTGCCAGCAGTACCTCCAGGGCAACCAGAAACATTCAGTACTTC
>TRBD2|15|many|TRBV29-1|TRBJ2-5
CSVEPLLAAEETQYF
TGCAGCGTTGAACCTTTACTAGCGGCCGAAGAGACCCAGTACTTC
>.|14|many|TRBV6-2/TRBV6-3|TRBJ1-2
CASSFGRDGYGYTF
TGTGCCAGCAGTTTCGGACGCGATGGGTATGGCTACACCTTC
>.|13|many|TRBV7-9|TRBJ2-1
CASSLLVSGEQFF
TGTGCCAGCAGTCTACTAGTATCCGGTGAGCAGTTCTTC
>TRBD2|16|many|TRBV18|TRBJ2-1
CASSLDLGREYNEQFF
TGTGCCAGCTCCCTGGACCTGGGGCGGGAGTATAATGAGCAGTTCTTC
>.|15|many|TRBV29-1|TRBJ2-3
CSVVPETIFVDTQYF
TGCAGCGTTGTTCCGGAGACCATATTCGTAGATACGCAGTATTTT
>.|12|many|TRBV12-3/TRBV12-4|TRBJ2-2
CASKARTGELFF
TGTGCCAGCAAGGCGAGGACCGGGGAGCTGTTTTTT
>TRBD2|15|many|TRBV28|TRBJ2-2
CASSTTSANTGELFF
TGTGCCAGCAGCACGACTAGCGCGAACACCGGGGAGCTGTTTTTT
>.|14|many|TRBV23-1|TRBJ2-2
CASSQSWDTGELFF
TGCGCCAGCAGTCAATCGTGGGACACCGGGGAGCTGTTTTTT
>.|12|many|TRBV6-6|TRBJ2-5
CASSPPEGTQYF
TGTGCCAGCAGTCCCCCAGAAGGGACCCAGTACTTC